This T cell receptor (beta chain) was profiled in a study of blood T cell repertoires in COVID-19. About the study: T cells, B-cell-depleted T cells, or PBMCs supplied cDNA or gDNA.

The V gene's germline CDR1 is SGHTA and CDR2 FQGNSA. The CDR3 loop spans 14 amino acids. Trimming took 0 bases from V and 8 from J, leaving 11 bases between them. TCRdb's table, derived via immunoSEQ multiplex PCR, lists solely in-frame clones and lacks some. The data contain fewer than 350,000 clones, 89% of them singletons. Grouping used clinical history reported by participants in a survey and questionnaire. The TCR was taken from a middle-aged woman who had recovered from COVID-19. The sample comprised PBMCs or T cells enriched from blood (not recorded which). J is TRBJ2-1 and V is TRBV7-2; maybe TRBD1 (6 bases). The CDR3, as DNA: TGTGCCAGCAGCTTAGCGCCTCAGGGGCATGAGCAGTTCTTC. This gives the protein CASSLAPQGHEQFF.